The TCR beta chain described here comes from a study of T cells in Graves' hyperthyroidism and ophthalmopathy. Across the whole study: Peripheral blood samples were taken at initial diagnosis, prior to any treatment. Study-level points and caveats: Most thyroid clonotypes with frequency above 0.001 were detected in blood.

This clonotype occurred many times. The antigen is unknown. Researchers amplified the TCR beta CDR3 regions from RNA transcripts. The TCR CDR3 first-round RT-PCR relied on the HTBI primer set. TCRdb recomputed calls from the multiplex PCR reads with MiXCR, one row per CDR3 protein. The sample carries over 250,000 distinct CDR3 sequences, 25% recorded once. Diagnoses used clinical symptoms, serum thyroxine and TRAb, thyroid ultrasound and orbital computed tomography. The V end lost 3 bases, the J end lost 2 bases, and 11 bases lay between the germline ends. The germline V gene has CDR1 MNHEY and CDR2 SVGAGI. The CDR3 is 14 amino acids.

The specimen sequenced was blood. The TCR was taken from a man between 35 and 55 years old with Graves' hyperthyroidism that later progressed to Graves' ophthalmopathy. This sequence joins TRBV6-5 and TRBJ2-7, with D maybe TRBD2 (6 bases). The CDR3 nucleotides read TGTGCCAGCAGTTATCGGGGGAAGGCCTACGAGCAGTACTTC. It is translated as CASSYRGKAYEQYF.